One sample yielded the 20 T cell receptor beta chains listed below, sequenced in a study of regulatory T cells in long-lasting Graves disease. HTBI primers from iRepertoire and Arm-PCR of CDR3 regions yielded the TCR beta libraries. MiXCR was run by TCRdb on the multiplex PCR reads, yielding one entry per CDR3 protein. The sample records under 450,000 distinct CDR3 sequences, over 9.5% being singletons. As to time point: newly diagnosed GD, antithyroid drugs for less than 3 months. PBMC RNA served as the TCR library source. This sample was shared with a second study, whose subject was T cells in Graves' hyperthyroidism and ophthalmopathy.

The specimen was peripheral blood mononuclear cells (PBMCs), collected at new diagnosis, from a patient treated with antithyroid drugs. The receptor set was obtained from a woman younger than 30 with Graves disease.

The chain recombines TRBV2 with TRBJ2-2; 14 bases match TRBD2. V lost 3 bases to trimming and J lost 2 bases; unmatched junction nucleotides: 14. The CDR3 length is 21 residues. Germline CDR1 SNHLY, CDR2 FYNNEI. CDR3 sequence reads: CASSEVCRLGLAGDNTGELFF. The CDR3 coding sequence is TGTGCCAGCAGTGAGGTTTGCAGGTTGGGACTAGCGGGAGACAACACCGGGGAGCTGTTTTTT.

This clonotype has a count of ten or more. This rearrangement joins TRBV28 to TRBJ2-5; D ambiguous. The length of the CDR3 is 13 residues. Between the trimmed V and J ends, which lost 2 bases and 2 bases, there was a span of 6 bases. Germline V lookup: CDR1 MDHEN, CDR2 SYDVKM. DNA for the CDR3: TGTGCCAGCAGTTTAAACAGACAAGAGACCCAGTACTTC. This codes for CASSLNRQETQYF.

This clonotype came up many times. The chain combines TRBV3-2 with TRBJ1-4; the DNA was not compared with TRBD1, the D call given in the table. TRBV3-2 is an annotated pseudogene. The length of the CDR3 is 19 residues. The CDR3 sequence: CASSPSQDPPVATNEKLFF. The DNA of the CDR3 is TGTGCCAGCAGCCCGAGTCAGGATCCCCCTGTGGCAACTAATGAAAAACTGTTTTTT.

The table lists this clonotype with many counts. This sequence joins TRBV20-1 and TRBJ1-1; 12 bases match TRBD1. This CDR3 region has 16 residues. From germline, CDR1 is DFQATT and CDR2 SNEGSKA (reference sequence). The ends lost 6 bases at V and 3 bases at J; junction bases unmatched: 11. CDR3 coding DNA: TGCAGTGCCCGGGGACAGGGGGCTCAGAAGGACACTGAAGCTTTCTTT. Its translation: CSARGQGAQKDTEAFF.

This clonotype was counted ten times or more. The rearrangement links TRBV5-1 to TRBJ2-7, with TRBD1 matching 7 bases. CDR3 size: 15 residues. CDR1 is SGHRS, CDR2 YFSETQ, per germline. J was trimmed by 4 bases and V by 0 bases; bases with no gene match: 7. DNA for the CDR3: TGCGCCAGCAGCTTGGGAGAGGGACAGCTATACGAGCAGTACTTC. This translates into CASSLGEGQLYEQYF. Full variable domain (rest looked up from reference TRBV5-1 and TRBJ2-7): KAGVTQTPRYLIKTRGQQVTLSCSPISGHRSVSWYQQTPGQGLQFLFEYFSETQRNKGNFPGRFSGRQFSNSRSEMNVSTLELGDSALYLCASSLGEGQLYEQYFGPGTRLTVT.

Turning to this clonotype: With a much larger clone just one base away, this may be a read error. Here the CDR3 DNA reads TGTGCCAGCAGTCTGGGCGGACTGGCGAACTATGGCTACACCTTC. It codes for CASSLGGLANYGYTF. This chain uses TRBV12-3 or TRBV12-4 with TRBJ1-2; no firm D call. The germline V and J ends were trimmed by 5 bases and 2 bases, with 15 bases remaining between them. The CDR3 consists of 15 residues.

J is TRBJ2-3 and V is TRBV12-3 or TRBV12-4; D call uncertain. The CDR3 extends over 16 amino acids. Trimming took 1 base from V and 2 from J, leaving 13 bases between them. The CDR3 DNA follows: TGTGCCAGCAGTTTAGGGATACACGTAACCACAGATACGCAGTATTTT. It translates to CASSLGIHVTTDTQYF.

For this clonotype: A far more abundant clone sits one base away, making this likely a read error. The CDR3 here is CASSLWRSLANEQFF. For the CDR3, the DNA is TGTGCCAGCAGCTTATGGAGGAGTTTGGCCAATGAGCAGTTCTTC. The chain has TRBV11-2 and TRBJ2-3; D perhaps matches TRBD2 (5 bases). The J call may not be correct, given that the DNA end is closer to TRBJ2-1. The CDR3 extends over 15 amino acids. Germline V gene data show CDR1 as SGHAT and CDR2 as FQNNGV.

This clonotype turned up a few times. V and J are TRBV6-2 or TRBV6-3 and TRBJ2-3, with D perhaps TRBD1 (6 bases). Trimming pared 6 bases from V and 3 bases from J, leaving 16 bases between. This CDR3 is built from 15 residues. CDR1 and CDR2 (germline): MNHEY, SVGEGT. The CDR3: CASSGQFFPTDTQYF. The CDR3, as DNA: TGTGCCAGCAGCGGACAGTTCTTTCCAACAGATACGCAGTATTTT.

This clonotype was seen repeatedly, ten times or more. The DNA of the CDR3 is TGTGCCAGCAGTTACTCGACCCAGAACACTGAAGCTTTCTTT. The encoded protein is CASSYSTQNTEAFF. The chain carries TRBV6-2 or TRBV6-3 and TRBJ1-1, with D uncertain. CDR3 length equals 14 residues. Trimming left V 0 bases short and J 1 base short, with 6 bases between. Germline V lookup: CDR1 MNHEY, CDR2 SVGEGT.

This clonotype was recorded many times. The chain carries TRBV10-3 and TRBJ1-1, with a weak D call TRBD1 (6 bases). CDR1 ENHRY and CDR2 SYGVKD come from the germline V gene. V shed 0 bases and J shed 11 bases, with 19 bases lying between them. The CDR3 loop spans 15 amino acids. The CDR3 nucleotides read TGTGCCATCAGTGAGTCATCCCGTACGGTGCAGGGGGCTTTCTTT. This gives the protein CAISESSRTVQGAFF.

This clonotype was detected only a few times. The chain employs TRBV9 and TRBJ2-1, with 9 positions matching TRBD2. The CDR3 runs to 20 residues. Germline V gene sequence: CDR1 SGDLS, CDR2 YYNGEE. Trimming at V came to 3 bases and at J to 4 bases, leaving 20 bases not matched to a gene. CDR3 residues: CASSAGGLAGRPTSYNEQFF. CDR3 nucleotide sequence: TGTGCCAGCAGCGCGGGGGGGCTAGCGGGACGCCCAACCTCTTACAATGAGCAGTTCTTC.

Points on this clonotype: The conserved phenylalanine or tryptophan is not found at the CDR3 terminus, so this likely reflects a read error. J is TRBJ1-1 and V is TRBV4-2; D might be TRBD1 (5 bases). Trimming took off 3 bases at V and 4 bases at J, with 24 bases between the two ends. Germline values: CDR1 LGHNA, CDR2 YNFKEQ. This CDR3 has 18 amino acids. As DNA, the CDR3 is TGTGCCAGCAGCCAGGCCGCCCAGGGCGAGGGTCGGATCACTGAAGCTTTCTCT. This codes for CASSQAAQGEGRITEAFS.

This clonotype appeared many times. The V gene is TRBV27, the J gene TRBJ2-1; D gene uncertain. This CDR3 is 15 amino acids long. Trimming stripped 2 bases from V and 0 bases from J, with 8 bases between. CDR1 is MNHEY, CDR2 SMNVEV, per germline (reference sequence). The chain's CDR3 is CASSLLANSYNEQFF. CDR3 nucleotides: TGTGCCAGCAGTTTACTCGCCAACTCCTACAATGAGCAGTTCTTC.

This clonotype was counted once. Given a much more abundant clone one base away, this may be a read error. The chain links TRBV7-9 to TRBJ2-1; D gene unclear. CDR1 and CDR2 (germline): SEHNR, FQNEAQ (reference sequence). The ends were cut back, 2 bases at V and 4 bases at J, with 12 bases in the middle. There are 15 residues in the CDR3. In DNA form, the CDR3 reads TGTGCCAGCAGCTTAAAAGACACGATTTACAATGAGCAGTTCTTC. Translation gives CASSLKDTIYNEQFF.

CDR3 in amino acids: CASGTRTAGNTF. In DNA, the CDR3 is TGTGCCAGCGGGACCCGGACAGCTGGAAACACCTTC. The chain uses TRBV9 and TRBJ1-2, with D tentatively TRBD1 (6 bases). CDR3 length: 12 amino acids. CDR1 SGDLS and CDR2 YYNGEE come from the germline V gene. Trimming left V 7 bases short and J 12 bases short, with 19 bases between.

A note on this clonotype: With only one base between it and a far larger clone, this is likely a read error. V and J are TRBV6-1 and TRBJ2-5; D may be TRBD2 (5 bases). The J call may not be correct, given that the DNA end is closer to TRBJ2-1. From germline, CDR1 is MNHNS and CDR2 SASEGT. This CDR3 contains 13 residues. The CDR3 region is CASSPWRRYEQFF. The CDR3, as DNA: TGTGCCAGCAGCCCGTGGAGGCGGTACGAGCAGTTCTTC.

In its sample, this clonotype was seen once. This clone may be a read error of a much larger clone one base away. The chain recombines TRBV6-2 or TRBV6-3 with TRBJ1-2; D is unresolved. The CDR3 sequence is 15 residues long. CDR1 MNHEY and CDR2 SVGEGT come from the germline V gene. V was cut by 2 bases and J by 9 bases, with 19 bases left in between. CDR3 nucleotide sequence: TGTGCCAGCAGTTACACGATCGCTGGGAGGAATAGCTACACCTTC. Protein sequence: CASSYTIAGRNSYTF.

V is TRBV3-1 and J is TRBJ2-2; the D gene is possibly TRBD1 (5 bases). The V end was cut by 4 bases, the J end by 8 bases, with 11 bases between. Germline V gives CDR1 LGHDT, CDR2 YNNKEL (reference sequence). The CDR3 spans 13 residues. CDR3 sequence: CASSPVDSGELFF. The CDR3, as DNA: TGTGCCAGCAGCCCCGTAGACAGTGGGGAGCTGTTTTTT.

This clonotype was counted at least ten times. The chain has TRBV7-2 and TRBJ2-3, with TRBD1 as a possible D gene (6 bases). V was shortened by 3 bases and J by 4 bases, with 20 bases between the two germline ends. The germline V gene has CDR1 SGHTA and CDR2 FQGNSA. This CDR3 has 17 amino acids. For the CDR3, the DNA is TGTGCCAGCAGCTTTCCCCGGGACATTTCACTTCCAGATACGCAGTATTTT. It is translated as CASSFPRDISLPDTQYF.